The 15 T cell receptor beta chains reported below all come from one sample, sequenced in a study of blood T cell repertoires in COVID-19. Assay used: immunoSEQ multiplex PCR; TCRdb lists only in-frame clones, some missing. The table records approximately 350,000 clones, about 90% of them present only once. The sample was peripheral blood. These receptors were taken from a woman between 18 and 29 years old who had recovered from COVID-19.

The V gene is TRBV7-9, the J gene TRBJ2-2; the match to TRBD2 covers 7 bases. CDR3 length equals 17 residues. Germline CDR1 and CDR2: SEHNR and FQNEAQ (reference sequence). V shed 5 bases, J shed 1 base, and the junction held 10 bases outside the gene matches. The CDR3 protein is CASSLPGAGMNTGELFF. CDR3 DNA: TGTGCCAGCAGCCTCCCAGGAGCGGGGATGAACACCGGGGAGCTGTTTTTT.

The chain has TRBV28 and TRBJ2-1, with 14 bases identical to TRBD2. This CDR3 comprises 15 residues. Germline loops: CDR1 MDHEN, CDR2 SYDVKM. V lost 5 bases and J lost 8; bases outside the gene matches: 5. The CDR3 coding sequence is TGTGCCAGCAGTGCGGGACTAGCGGGAGCTCATGAGCAGTTCTTC. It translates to CASSAGLAGAHEQFF.

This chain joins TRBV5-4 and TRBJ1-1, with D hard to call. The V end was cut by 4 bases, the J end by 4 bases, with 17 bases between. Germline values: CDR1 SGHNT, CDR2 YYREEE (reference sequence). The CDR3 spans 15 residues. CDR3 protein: CASSPPSIRVTEAFF. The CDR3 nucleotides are TGTGCCAGCAGCCCTCCATCGATTCGGGTCACTGAAGCTTTCTTT.

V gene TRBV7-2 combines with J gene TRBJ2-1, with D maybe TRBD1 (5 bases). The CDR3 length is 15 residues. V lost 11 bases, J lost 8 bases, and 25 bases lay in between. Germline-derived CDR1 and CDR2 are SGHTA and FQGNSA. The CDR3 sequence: CAGPTVAGKIDEQFF. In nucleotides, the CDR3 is TGTGCCGGACCCACCGTGGCAGGGAAGATCGATGAGCAGTTCTTC.

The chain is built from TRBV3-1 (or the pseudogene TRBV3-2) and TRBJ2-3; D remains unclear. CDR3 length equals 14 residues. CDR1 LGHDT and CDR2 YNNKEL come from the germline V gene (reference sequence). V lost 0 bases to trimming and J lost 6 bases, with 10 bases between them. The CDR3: CASSQDRLSDTQYF. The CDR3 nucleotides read TGTGCCAGCAGCCAAGATCGTCTATCGGATACGCAGTATTTT.

The DNA for the CDR3 is TGCGCCAGCAGCCGCCTACAGGGGGGCATGGTGGAGACCCAGTACTTC. It translates to CASSRLQGGMVETQYF. The gene calls are TRBV4-3 and TRBJ2-5; 8 bases agree with TRBD1. V was pared by 4 bases and J by 5 bases, with 12 bases of the junction left unmatched. CDR1 and CDR2 (germline): LGHNA, YSLEER. The CDR3 is made up of 16 amino acids.

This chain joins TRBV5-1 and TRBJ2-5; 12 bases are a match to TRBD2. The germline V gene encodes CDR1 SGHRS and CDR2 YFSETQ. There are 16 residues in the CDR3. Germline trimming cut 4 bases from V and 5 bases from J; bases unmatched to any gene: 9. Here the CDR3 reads CASSEPSGRAGETQYF. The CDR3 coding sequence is TGCGCCAGCAGCGAACCTAGCGGGAGGGCCGGGGAGACCCAGTACTTC.

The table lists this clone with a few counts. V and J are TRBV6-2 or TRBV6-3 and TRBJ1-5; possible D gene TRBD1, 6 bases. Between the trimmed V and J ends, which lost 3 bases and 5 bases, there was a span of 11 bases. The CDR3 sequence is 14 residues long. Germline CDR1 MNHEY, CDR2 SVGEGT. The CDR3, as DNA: TGTGCCAGCAGTTATCCCCGACAGGATCAGCCCCAGCATTTT. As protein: CASSYPRQDQPQHF.

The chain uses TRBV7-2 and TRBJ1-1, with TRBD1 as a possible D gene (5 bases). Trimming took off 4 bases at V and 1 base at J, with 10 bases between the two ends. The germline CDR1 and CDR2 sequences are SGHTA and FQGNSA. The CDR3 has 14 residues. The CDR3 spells CASSSTASNTEAFF. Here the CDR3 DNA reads TGTGCCAGCAGCTCGACAGCATCGAACACTGAAGCTTTCTTT. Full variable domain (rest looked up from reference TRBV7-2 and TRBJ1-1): GAGVSQSPSNKVTEKGKDVELRCDPISGHTALYWYRQSLGQGLEFLIYFQGNSAPDKSGLPSDRFSAERTGGSVSTLTIQRTQQEDSAVYLCASSSTASNTEAFFGQGTRLTVV.

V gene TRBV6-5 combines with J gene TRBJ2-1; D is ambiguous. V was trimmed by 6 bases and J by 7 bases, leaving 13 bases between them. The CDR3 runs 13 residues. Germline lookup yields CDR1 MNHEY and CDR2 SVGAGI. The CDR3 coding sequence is TGTGCCAGCAGCCGGAGTCCGAGTAATGAGCAGTTCTTC. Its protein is CASSRSPSNEQFF.

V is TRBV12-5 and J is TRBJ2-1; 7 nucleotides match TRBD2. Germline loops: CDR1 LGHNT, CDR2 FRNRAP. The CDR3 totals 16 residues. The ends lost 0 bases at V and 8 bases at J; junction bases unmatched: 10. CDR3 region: CASGLVMGGAGYEQFF. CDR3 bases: TGTGCTAGTGGTTTGGTAATGGGAGGGGCTGGGTATGAGCAGTTCTTC. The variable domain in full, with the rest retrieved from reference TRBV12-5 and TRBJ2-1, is DARVTQTPRHKVTEMGQEVTMRCQPILGHNTVFWYRQTMMQGLELLAYFRNRAPLDDSGMPKDRFSAEMPDATLATLKIQPSEPRDSAVYFCASGLVMGGAGYEQFFGPGTRLTVL.

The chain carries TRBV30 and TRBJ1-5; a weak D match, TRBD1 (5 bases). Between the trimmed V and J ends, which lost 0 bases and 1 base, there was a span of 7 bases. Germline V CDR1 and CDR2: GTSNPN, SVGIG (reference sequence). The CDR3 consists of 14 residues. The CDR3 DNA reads TGTGCCTGGAGTGTGGGGCAGAGCAATCAGCCCCAGCATTTT. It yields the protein CAWSVGQSNQPQHF.

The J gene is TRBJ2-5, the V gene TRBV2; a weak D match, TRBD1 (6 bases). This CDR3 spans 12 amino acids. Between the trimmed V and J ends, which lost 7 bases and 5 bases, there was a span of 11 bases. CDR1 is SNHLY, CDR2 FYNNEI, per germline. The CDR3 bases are TGTGCCAGCAAAACAGGGTTTGAGACCCAGTACTTC. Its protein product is CASKTGFETQYF.

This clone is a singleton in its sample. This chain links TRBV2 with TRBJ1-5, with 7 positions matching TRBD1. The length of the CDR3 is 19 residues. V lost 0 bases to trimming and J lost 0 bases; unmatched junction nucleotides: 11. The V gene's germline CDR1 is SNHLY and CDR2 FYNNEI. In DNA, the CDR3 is TGTGCCAGCAGTGAAGCTCGGGGACAGACCATTTATAGCAATCAGCCCCAGCATTTT. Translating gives CASSEARGQTIYSNQPQHF. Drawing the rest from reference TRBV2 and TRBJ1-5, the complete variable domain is EPEVTQTPSHQVTQMGQEVILRCVPISNHLYFYWYRQILGQKVEFLVSFYNNEISEKSEIFDDQFSVERPDGSNFTLKIRSTKLEDSAMYFCASSEARGQTIYSNQPQHFGDGTRLSIL.

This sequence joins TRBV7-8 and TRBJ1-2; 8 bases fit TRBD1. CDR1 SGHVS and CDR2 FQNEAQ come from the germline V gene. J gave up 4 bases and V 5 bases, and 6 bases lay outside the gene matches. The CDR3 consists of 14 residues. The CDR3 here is CASSPGGLGYGYTF. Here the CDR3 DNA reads TGTGCCAGCAGCCCAGGGGGCCTCGGCTATGGCTACACCTTC.